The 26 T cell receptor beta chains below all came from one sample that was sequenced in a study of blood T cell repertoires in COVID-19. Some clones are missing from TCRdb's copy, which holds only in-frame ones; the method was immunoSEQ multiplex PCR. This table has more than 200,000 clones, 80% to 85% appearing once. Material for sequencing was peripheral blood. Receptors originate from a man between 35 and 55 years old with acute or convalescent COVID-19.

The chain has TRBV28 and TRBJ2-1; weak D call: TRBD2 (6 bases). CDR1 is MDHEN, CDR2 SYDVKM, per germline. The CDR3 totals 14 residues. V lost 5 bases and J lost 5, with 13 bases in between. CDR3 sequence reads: CASSAAGTHNEQFF. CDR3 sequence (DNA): TGTGCCAGCAGTGCTGCGGGGACTCACAATGAGCAGTTCTTC.

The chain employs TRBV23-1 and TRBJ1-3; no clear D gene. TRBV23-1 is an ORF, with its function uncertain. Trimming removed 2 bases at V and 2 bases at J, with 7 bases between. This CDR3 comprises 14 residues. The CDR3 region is CASSQRRAGNTIYF. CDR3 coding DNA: TGCGCCAGCAGTCAAAGGAGGGCTGGAAACACCATATATTTT.

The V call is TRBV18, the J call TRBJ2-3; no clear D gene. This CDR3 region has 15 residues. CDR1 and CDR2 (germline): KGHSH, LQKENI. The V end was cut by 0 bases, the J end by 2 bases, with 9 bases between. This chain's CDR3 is CASSPPLPLTDTQYF. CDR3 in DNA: TGTGCCAGCTCACCACCACTACCTCTCACAGATACGCAGTATTTT.

The CDR3 coding sequence is TGTGCCAGCAGCTTAGATCCACAGGGCTACTCTGGGGCCAACGTCCTGACTTTC. Protein product: CASSLDPQGYSGANVLTF. The chain couples TRBV11-2 to TRBJ2-6; tentatively, D is TRBD1 (6 bases). The CDR3 totals 18 residues. Germline loops: CDR1 SGHAT, CDR2 FQNNGV. The germline V and J ends were trimmed by 0 bases and 0 bases, with 12 bases remaining between them. The variable domain in full, completed from reference TRBV11-2 and TRBJ2-6, reads EAGVAQSPRYKIIEKRQSVAFWCNPISGHATLYWYQQILGQGPKLLIQFQNNGVVDDSQLPKDRFSAERLKGVDSTLKIQPAKLEDSAVYLCASSLDPQGYSGANVLTFGAGSRLTVL.

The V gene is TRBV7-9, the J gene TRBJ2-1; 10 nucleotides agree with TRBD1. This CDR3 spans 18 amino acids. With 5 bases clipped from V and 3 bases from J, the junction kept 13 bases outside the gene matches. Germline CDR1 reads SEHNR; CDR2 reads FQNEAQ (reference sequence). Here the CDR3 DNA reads TGTGCCAGCAGCGAACTGTATGCCGGGACAGGGGTCTACAATGAGCAGTTCTTC. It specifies CASSELYAGTGVYNEQFF.

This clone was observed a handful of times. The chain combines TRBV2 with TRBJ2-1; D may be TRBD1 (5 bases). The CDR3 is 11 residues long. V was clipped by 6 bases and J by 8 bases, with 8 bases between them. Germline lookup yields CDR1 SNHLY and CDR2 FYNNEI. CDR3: CASRIGDEQFF. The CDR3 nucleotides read TGTGCCAGCAGAATAGGGGATGAGCAGTTCTTC.

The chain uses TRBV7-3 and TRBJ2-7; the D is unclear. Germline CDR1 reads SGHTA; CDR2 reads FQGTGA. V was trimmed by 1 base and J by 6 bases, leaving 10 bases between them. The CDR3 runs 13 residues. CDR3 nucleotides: TGTGCCAGCAGCTTAAGAGGCAGCTTCGAGCAGTACTTC. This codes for CASSLRGSFEQYF.

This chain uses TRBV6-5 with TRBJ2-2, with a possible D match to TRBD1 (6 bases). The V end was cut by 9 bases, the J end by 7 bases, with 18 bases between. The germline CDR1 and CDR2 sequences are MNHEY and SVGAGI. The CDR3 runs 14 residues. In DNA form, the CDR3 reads TGTGCCAGTGAGACAGTCAGGGGATTCGGGGAGCTGTTTTTT. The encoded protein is CASETVRGFGELFF.

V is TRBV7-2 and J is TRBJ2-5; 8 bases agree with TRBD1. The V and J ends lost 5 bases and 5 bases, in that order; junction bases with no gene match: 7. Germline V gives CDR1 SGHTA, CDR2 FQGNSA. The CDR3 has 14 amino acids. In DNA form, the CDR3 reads TGTGCCAGCAGCGTCTCAGGGGGCTGGGAGACCCAGTACTTC. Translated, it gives CASSVSGGWETQYF.

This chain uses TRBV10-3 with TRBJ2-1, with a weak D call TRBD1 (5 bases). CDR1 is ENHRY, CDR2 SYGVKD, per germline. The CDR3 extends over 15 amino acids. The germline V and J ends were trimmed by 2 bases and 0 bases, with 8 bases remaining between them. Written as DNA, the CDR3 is TGTGCCATCAGTGAGGGGGCGGCCTCCTACAATGAGCAGTTCTTC. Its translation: CAISEGAASYNEQFF.

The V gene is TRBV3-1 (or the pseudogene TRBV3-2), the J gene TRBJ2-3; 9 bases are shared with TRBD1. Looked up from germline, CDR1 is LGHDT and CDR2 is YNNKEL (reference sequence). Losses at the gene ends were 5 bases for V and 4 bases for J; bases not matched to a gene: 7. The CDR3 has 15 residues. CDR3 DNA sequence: TGTGCCAGCAGCGGGACAGGGAACTTCGCAGATACGCAGTATTTT. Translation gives CASSGTGNFADTQYF.

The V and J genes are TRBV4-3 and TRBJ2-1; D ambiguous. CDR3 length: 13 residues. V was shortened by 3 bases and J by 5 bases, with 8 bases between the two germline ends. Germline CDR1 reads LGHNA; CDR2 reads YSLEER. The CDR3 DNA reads TGCGCCAGCAGCCAGGGCCCCGACAATGAGCAGTTCTTC. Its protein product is CASSQGPDNEQFF.

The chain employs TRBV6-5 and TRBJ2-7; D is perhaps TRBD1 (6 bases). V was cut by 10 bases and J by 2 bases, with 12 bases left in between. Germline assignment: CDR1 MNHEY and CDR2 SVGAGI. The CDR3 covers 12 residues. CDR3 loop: CAIMDSTYEQYF. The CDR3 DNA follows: TGTGCCATCATGGACAGCACCTACGAGCAGTACTTC.

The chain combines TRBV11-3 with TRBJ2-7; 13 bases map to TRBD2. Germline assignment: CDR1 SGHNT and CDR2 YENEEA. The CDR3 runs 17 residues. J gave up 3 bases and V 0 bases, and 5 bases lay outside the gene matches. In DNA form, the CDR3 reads TGTGCCAGCAGCTTAGAAACCGGGACTAGCGGGATCTACGAGCAGTACTTC. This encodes CASSLETGTSGIYEQYF.

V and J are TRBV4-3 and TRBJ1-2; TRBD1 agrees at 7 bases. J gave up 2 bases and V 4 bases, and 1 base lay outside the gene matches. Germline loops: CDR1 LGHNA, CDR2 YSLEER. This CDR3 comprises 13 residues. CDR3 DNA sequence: TGCGCCAGCAGCCCGACAGGGAACTATGGCTACACCTTC. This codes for CASSPTGNYGYTF.

In nucleotides, the CDR3 is TGCGCCAGCAGCTTGGTACCGCGGGGGCAAGAGACCCAGTACTTC. Translation: CASSLVPRGQETQYF. The chain carries TRBV5-1 and TRBJ2-5, with 7 bases fitting TRBD2. V gave up 0 bases and J gave up 2 bases; unmatched junction bases: 4. This CDR3 is built from 15 residues. Germline V gene lookup returns CDR1 SGHRS and CDR2 YFSETQ.

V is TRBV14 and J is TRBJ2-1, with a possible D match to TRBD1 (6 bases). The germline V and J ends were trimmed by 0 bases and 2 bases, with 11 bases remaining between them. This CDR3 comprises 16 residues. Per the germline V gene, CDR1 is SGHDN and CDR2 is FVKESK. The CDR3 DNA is TGTGCCAGCAGCCAAGAGTGGCAGGGGACCTACAATGAGCAGTTCTTC. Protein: CASSQEWQGTYNEQFF.

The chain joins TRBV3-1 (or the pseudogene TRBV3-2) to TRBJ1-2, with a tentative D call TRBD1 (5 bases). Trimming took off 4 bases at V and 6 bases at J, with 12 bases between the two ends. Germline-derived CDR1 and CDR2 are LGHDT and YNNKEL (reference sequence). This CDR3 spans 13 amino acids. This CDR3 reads CASSPLDTNGYTF. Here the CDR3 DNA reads TGTGCCAGCAGCCCTTTGGACACGAATGGCTACACCTTC.

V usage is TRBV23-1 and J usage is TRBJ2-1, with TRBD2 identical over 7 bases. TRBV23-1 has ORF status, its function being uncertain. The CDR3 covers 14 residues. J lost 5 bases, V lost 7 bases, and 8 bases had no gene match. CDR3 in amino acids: CASKATSEDNEQFF. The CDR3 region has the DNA TGCGCCAGCAAGGCAACTAGCGAAGACAATGAGCAGTTCTTC.

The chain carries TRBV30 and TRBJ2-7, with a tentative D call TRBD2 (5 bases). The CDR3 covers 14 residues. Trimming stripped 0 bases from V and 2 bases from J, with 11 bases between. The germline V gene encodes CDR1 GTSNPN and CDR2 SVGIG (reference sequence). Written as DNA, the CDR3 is TGTGCCTGGAGTGTACTAGGTATTACCTACGAGCAGTACTTC. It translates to CAWSVLGITYEQYF.

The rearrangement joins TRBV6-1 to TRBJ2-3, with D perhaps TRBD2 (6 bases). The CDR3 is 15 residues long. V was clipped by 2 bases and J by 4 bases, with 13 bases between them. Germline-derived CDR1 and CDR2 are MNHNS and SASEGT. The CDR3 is CASSESPGLPDTQYF. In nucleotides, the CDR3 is TGTGCCAGCAGTGAATCTCCGGGACTTCCAGATACGCAGTATTTT.

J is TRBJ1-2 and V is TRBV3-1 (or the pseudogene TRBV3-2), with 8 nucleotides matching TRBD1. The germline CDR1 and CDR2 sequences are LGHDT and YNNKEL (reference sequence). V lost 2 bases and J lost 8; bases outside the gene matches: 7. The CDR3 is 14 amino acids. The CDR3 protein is CASSQWDRQDGYTF. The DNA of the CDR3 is TGTGCCAGCAGCCAATGGGACAGGCAGGACGGCTACACCTTC.

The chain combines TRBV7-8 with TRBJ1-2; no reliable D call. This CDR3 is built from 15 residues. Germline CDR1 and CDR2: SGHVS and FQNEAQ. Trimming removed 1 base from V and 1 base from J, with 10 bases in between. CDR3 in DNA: TGTGCCAGCAGCTTAGACTCCGACTTTAACTATGGCTACACCTTC. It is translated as CASSLDSDFNYGYTF.

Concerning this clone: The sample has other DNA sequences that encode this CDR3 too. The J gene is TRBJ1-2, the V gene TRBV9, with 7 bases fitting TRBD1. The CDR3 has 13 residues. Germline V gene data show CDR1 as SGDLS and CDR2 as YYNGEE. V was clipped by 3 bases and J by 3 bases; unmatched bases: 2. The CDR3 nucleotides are TGTGCCAGCAGCGACGGACAGGACTATGGCTACACCTTC. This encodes CASSDGQDYGYTF.

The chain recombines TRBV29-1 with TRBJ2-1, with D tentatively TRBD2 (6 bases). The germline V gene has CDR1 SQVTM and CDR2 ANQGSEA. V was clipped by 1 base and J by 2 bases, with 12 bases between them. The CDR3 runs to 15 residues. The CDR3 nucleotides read TGCAGCGTTGAAGTTGCGGGACTCACCTACAATGAGCAGTTCTTC. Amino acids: CSVEVAGLTYNEQFF.

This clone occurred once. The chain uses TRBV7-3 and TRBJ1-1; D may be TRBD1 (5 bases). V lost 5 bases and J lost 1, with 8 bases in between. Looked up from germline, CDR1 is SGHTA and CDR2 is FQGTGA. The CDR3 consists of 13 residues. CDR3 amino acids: CASSLDRNTEAFF. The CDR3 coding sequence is TGTGCCAGCAGCCTTGACAGGAACACTGAAGCTTTCTTT.